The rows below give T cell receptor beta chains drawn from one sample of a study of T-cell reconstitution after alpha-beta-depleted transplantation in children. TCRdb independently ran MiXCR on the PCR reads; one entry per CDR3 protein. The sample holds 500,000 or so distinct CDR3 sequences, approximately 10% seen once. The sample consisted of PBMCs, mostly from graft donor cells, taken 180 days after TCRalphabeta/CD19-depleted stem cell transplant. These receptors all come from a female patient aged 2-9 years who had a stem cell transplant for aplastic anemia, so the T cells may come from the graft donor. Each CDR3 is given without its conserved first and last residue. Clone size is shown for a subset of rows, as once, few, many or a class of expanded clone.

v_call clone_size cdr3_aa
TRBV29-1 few SAGLLLSSYNEQF
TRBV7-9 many ASSLLTGGYNEQF
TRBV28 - ASSGPFGPMDSNQPQH
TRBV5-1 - ASSEGQPYEQY
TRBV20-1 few SARPTAGLTDTQY
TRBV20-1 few SGQGLGNTTY
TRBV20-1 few SASQEGVGSNEQF
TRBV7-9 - ASSFDRGATYEQY
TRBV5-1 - ASSRRLPNGYT
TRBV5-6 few ASSSQGVPTNEKLF
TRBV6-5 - ASSYEGTGGDTEAF
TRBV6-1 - ASRPGQGASGEAF
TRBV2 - VSMRRSYSTDTQY
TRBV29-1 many SVGTLGNQPQH
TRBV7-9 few ASSYTTGGLTYEQY
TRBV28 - ASRPGTVYNEQF
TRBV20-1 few SAIKAGRDTGSEQF
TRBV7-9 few ASSLGQGNSGANVLT
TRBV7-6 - ASSPLLGLITDTQY
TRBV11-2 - ASSLGGRDNSPLH
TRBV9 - ASSSRMVGNEQF
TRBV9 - ASSVGRTSGSGNEQF
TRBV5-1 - ASSLTEVPYNEQF
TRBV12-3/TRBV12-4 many ASSLDARHMNTEAF
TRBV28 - ASSYREYSYT
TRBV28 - ASSSAGTSGMETQY
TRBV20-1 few SARPPGNNYGYT